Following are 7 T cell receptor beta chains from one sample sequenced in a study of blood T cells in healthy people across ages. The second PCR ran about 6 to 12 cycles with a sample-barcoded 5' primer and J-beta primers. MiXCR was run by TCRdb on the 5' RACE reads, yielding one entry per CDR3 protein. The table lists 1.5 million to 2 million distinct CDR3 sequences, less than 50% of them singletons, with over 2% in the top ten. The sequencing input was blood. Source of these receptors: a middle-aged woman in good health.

The chain's CDR3 is CASSYSGGEWETQYF. The CDR3 DNA reads TGTGCCAGCAGTTATAGCGGGGGGGAATGGGAGACCCAGTACTTC. This chain uses TRBV27 with TRBJ2-5, with 11 bases matching TRBD2. Germline loops: CDR1 MNHEY, CDR2 SMNVEV (reference sequence). V shed 4 bases and J 5 bases; nucleotides not matched to a gene: 6. The length of the CDR3 is 15 residues.

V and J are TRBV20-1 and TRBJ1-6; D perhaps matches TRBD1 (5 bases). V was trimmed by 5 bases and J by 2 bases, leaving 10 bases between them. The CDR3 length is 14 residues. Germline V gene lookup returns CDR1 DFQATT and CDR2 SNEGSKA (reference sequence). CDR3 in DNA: TGCAGTGCTGGAGGGGAGGCCTATAATTCACCCCTCCACTTT. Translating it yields CSAGGEAYNSPLHF.

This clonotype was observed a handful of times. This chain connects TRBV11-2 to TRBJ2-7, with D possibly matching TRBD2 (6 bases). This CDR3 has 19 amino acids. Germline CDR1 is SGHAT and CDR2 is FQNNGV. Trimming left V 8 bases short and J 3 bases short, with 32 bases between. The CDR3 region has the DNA TGTGCCAGCCGCAGACAGCGCGGTGGGGGGACTCATGTATTCTACGAGCAGTACTTC. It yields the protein CASRRQRGGGTHVFYEQYF.

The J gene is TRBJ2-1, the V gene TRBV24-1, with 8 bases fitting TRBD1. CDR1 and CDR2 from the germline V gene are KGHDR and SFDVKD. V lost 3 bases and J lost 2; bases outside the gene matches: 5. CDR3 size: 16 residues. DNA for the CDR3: TGTGCCACCAGTGATCGCGGGACAGGCCCCTACAATGAGCAGTTCTTC. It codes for CATSDRGTGPYNEQFF.

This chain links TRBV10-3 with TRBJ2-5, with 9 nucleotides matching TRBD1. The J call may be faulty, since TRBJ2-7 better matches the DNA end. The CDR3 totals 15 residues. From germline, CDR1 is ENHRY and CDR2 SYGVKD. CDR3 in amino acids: CAISGGTGNGYEQYF. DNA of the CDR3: TGTGCCATCAGTGGGGGGACAGGGAACGGCTACGAGCAGTACTTC.

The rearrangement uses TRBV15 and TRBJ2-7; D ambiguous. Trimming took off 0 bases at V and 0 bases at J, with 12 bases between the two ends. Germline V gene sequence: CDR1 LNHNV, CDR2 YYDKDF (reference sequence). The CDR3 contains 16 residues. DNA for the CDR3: TGTGCCACCAGCAGAGATAGAGACGGTCTCTCCTACGAGCAGTACTTC. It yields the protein CATSRDRDGLSYEQYF.

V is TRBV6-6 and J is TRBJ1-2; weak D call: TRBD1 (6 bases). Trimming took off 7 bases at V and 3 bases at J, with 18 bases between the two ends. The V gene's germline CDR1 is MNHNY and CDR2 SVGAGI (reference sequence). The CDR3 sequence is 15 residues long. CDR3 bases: TGTGCCAGCACTCAAACAGGGCGCACCCACTATGGCTACACCTTC. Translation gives CASTQTGRTHYGYTF.